Presented here are 8 T cell receptor beta chains from one specimen sequenced in a study of T cells in Graves' hyperthyroidism and ophthalmopathy. TCR beta CDR3 regions were amplified from RNA transcripts. First-round RT-PCR targeting the TCR CDR3 was performed with the HTBI primer set. TCRdb processed the multiplex PCR reads anew with MiXCR; each CDR3 protein has one entry. Among 500,000 to 750,000 distinct CDR3 sequences listed, less than 20% were seen once. Material: blood. All receptors come from a woman aged 30 to 39 with Graves' hyperthyroidism.

A note on this clonotype: A read error is possible here, since a much larger clone lies one base away. The rearrangement links TRBV12-3 or TRBV12-4 to TRBJ1-1; no firm D call. The CDR3 runs 13 residues. Trimming took off 3 bases at V and 1 base at J, with 6 bases between the two ends. The DNA for the CDR3 is TGTGCCAGCAGTTTTTTATGGAACACTGAAGCTTTCTTT. Amino acid sequence: CASSFLWNTEAFF.

This clonotype was seen at least ten times. CDR3 in amino acids: CASSLVPGHQAYEQYF. CDR3 DNA sequence: TGTGCCAGCAGCTTAGTTCCGGGACACCAGGCCTACGAGCAGTACTTC. The chain recombines TRBV11-2 with TRBJ2-7; a weak D match, TRBD1 (6 bases). Per germline, CDR1 SGHAT and CDR2 FQNNGV. V dropped 1 base and J dropped 2 bases, with 15 bases sitting between them. The CDR3 consists of 16 residues.

Only a few counts were recorded for this clonotype. V and J are TRBV7-9 and TRBJ1-5, with 7 bases aligning to TRBD1. CDR3 length: 16 residues. V lost 5 bases to trimming and J lost 4 bases; unmatched junction nucleotides: 11. Germline CDR1 is SEHNR and CDR2 is FQNEAQ (reference sequence). The DNA for the CDR3 is TGTGCCAGCAGCCCCACTCCCGGGACAGTAAATCAGCCCCAGCATTTT. Translation: CASSPTPGTVNQPQHF. Filled out from reference TRBV7-9 and TRBJ1-5, the complete variable domain reads DTGVSQNPRHKITKRGQNVTFRCDPISEHNRLYWYRQTLGQGPEFLTYFQNEAQLEKSRLLSDRFSAERPKGSFSTLEIQRTEQGDSAMYLCASSPTPGTVNQPQHFGDGTRLSIL.

The chain has TRBV6-1 and TRBJ1-3, with D possibly TRBD1 on 5 matching bases. Germline V gives CDR1 MNHNS, CDR2 SASEGT. Trimming pared 4 bases from V and 3 bases from J, leaving 13 bases between. The CDR3 has 15 residues. The DNA of the CDR3 is TGTGCCAGCAGTGCCGCCGGGACTGGTGGAAACACCATATATTTT. Residues: CASSAAGTGGNTIYF.

Only a few counts were recorded for this clonotype. This chain uses TRBV7-2 with TRBJ2-7; 8 positions agree with TRBD1. Germline CDR1 reads SGHTA; CDR2 reads FQGNSA. With V trimmed by 5 bases and J by 6 bases, 15 bases remained unmatched. The CDR3 runs 16 residues. CDR3 protein: CASSATLGTGWGEQYF. The CDR3 DNA is TGTGCCAGCAGCGCCACGTTGGGGACAGGTTGGGGCGAGCAGTACTTC.

The rearrangement uses TRBV20-1 and TRBJ2-3; D may correspond to TRBD1 or TRBD2 (6 bases each). This CDR3 is 14 amino acids long. With 6 bases removed from V and 1 base from J, the gap between germline ends came to 14 bases. Germline V CDR1 and CDR2: DFQATT, SNEGSKA (reference sequence). The CDR3 region is CSAEAGEGTDTQYF. In DNA form, the CDR3 reads TGCAGTGCAGAAGCAGGGGAGGGCACAGATACGCAGTATTTT.

This sequence joins TRBV27 and TRBJ2-7; D might be TRBD2 (7 bases). The germline V gene has CDR1 MNHEY and CDR2 SMNVEV (reference sequence). This CDR3 is 13 amino acids long. V was pared by 7 bases and J by 3 bases, with 13 bases between. In nucleotides, the CDR3 is TGTGCCAGCATGGGGGGGCCGGTCTACGAGCAGTACTTC. Amino acids: CASMGGPVYEQYF.

This clonotype was observed a handful of times. The CDR3 spells CASSLGIGFGGEQYF. In nucleotides, the CDR3 is TGTGCCAGCAGTTTAGGTATTGGCTTCGGGGGAGAGCAGTACTTC. The V call is TRBV12-3 or TRBV12-4, the J call TRBJ2-7, with D possibly matching TRBD2 (6 bases). Deletions cut 1 base from V and 7 bases from J, with 17 bases between. The CDR3 totals 15 residues.